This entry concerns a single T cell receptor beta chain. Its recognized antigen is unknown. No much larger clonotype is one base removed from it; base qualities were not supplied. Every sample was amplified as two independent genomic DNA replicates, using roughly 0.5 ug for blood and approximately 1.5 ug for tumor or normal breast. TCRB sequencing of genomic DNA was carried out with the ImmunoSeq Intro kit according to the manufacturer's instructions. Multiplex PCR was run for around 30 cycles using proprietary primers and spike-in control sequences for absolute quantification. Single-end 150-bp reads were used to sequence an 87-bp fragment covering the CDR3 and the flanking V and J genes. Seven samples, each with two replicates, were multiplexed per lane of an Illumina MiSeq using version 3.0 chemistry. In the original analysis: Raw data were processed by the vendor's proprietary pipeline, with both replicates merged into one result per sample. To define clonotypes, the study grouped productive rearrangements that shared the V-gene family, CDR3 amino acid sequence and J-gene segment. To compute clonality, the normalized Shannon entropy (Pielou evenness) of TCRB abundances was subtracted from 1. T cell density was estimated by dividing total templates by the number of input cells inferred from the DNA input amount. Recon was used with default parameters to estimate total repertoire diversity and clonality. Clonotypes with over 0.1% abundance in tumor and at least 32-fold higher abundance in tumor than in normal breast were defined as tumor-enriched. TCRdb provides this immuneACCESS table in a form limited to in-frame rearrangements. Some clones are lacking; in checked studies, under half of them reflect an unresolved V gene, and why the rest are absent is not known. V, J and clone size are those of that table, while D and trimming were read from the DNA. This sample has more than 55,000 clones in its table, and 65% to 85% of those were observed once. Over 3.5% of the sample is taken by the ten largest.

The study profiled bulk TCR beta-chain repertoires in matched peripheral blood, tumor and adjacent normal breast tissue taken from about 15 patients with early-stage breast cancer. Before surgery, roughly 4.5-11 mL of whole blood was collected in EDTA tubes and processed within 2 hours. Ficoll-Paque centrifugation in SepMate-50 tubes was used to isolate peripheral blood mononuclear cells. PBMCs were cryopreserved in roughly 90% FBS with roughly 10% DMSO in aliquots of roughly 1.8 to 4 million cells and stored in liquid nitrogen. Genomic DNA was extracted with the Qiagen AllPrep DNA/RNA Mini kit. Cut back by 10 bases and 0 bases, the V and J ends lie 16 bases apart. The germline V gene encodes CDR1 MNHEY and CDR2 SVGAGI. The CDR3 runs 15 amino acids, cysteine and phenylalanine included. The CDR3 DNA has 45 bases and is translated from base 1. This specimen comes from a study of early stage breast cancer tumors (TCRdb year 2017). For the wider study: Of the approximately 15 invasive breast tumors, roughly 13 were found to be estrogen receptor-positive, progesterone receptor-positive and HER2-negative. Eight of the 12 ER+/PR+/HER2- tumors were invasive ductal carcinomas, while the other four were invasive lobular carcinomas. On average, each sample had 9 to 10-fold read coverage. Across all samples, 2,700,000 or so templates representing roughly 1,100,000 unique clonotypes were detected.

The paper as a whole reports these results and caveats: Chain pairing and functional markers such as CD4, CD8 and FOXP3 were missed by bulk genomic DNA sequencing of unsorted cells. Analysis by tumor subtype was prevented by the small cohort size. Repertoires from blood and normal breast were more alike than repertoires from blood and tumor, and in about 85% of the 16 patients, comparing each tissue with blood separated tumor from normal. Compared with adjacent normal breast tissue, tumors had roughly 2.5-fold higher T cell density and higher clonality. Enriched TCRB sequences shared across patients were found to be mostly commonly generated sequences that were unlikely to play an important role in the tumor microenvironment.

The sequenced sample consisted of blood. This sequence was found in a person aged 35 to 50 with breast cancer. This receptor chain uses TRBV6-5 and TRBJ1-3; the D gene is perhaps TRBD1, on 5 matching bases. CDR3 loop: CATVAGTFSGNTIYF. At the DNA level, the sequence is TGTGCCACCGTCGCAGGGACTTTCTCTGGAAACACCATATATTTT.